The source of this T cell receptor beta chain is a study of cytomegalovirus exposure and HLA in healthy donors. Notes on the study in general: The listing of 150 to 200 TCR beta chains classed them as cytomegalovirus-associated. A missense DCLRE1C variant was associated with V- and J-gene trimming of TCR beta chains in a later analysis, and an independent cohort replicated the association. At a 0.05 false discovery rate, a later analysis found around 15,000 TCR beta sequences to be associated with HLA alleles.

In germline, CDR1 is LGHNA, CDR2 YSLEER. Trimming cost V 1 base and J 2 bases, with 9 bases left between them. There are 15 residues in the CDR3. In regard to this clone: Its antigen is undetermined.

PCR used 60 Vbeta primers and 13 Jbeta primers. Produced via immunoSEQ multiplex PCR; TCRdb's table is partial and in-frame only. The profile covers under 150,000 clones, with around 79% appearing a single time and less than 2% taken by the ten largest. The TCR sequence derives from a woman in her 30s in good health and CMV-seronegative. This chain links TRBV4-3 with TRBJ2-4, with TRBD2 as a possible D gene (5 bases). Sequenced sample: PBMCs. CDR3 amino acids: CASSQARGTKNIQYF. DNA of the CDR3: TGCGCCAGCAGCCAAGCCCGGGGAACCAAAAACATTCAGTACTTC.